These T cell receptor beta chains were read from a single sample in a study of T cell repertoires in cytomegalovirus infection. TCRdb fed the reads into MiXCR, producing one record per CDR3 protein. Among roughly 150,000 distinct CDR3 sequences, about 20% were seen once, and the ten largest hold roughly 25%. These receptors have no known antigen. The material was CD8+ T cells from cultured PBMCs, obtained from culture after CMV antigen stimulation. The receptor source for this set is a human donor in good health (CMV status not recorded). Some clones in this sample may be carry-over from other donors' samples. The CDR3 runs from the conserved cysteine through the conserved F or W. Each record gives: clone size, V gene, D gene, J gene, CDR3 protein, CDR3 DNA. The D gene is left open where the match is weak. For some rows the clone size is stated as once, few or many, or as a class when expanded; others skip it.

.	TRBV7-2	TRBD2	TRBJ2-1	CASSFLAGGGDNEQFF	TGTGCCAGCAGCTTTCTAGCGGGGGGGGGTGACAATGAGCAGTTCTTC
few	TRBV6-2/TRBV6-3	.	TRBJ1-4	CASKGTTDEKLFF	TGTGCCAGCAAGGGGACAACCGACGAAAAACTGTTTTTT
.	TRBV2	.	TRBJ1-2	CASRKGYTF	TGTGCCAGCAGGAAGGGCTACACCTTC
few	TRBV27	TRBD1	TRBJ2-7	CASSPPGQGHYEQYF	TGTGCCAGCAGTCCTCCGGGACAGGGGCACTACGAGCAGTACTTC
.	TRBV7-2	.	TRBJ2-7	CASSSPHGGYEQYF	TGTGCCAGCAGCTCCCCCCACGGGGGCTACGAGCAGTACTTC
.	TRBV12-3/TRBV12-4	TRBD1	TRBJ1-4	CASSPPGQGAEKLFF	TGTGCCAGCAGTCCCCCGGGACAGGGGGCTGAAAAACTGTTTTTT
once	TRBV6-1	.	TRBJ1-5	CASSDEHTNQPQHF	TGTGCCAGCAGTGATGAGCACACCAATCAGCCCCAGCATTTT
.	TRBV5-6	TRBD1	TRBJ2-3	CASSRGTGMTDTQYF	TGTGCCAGCAGCCGCGGGACAGGGATGACAGATACGCAGTATTTT
.	TRBV12-3/TRBV12-4	.	TRBJ1-1	CASSFTVNTEAFF	TGTGCCAGCAGTTTTACCGTGAACACTGAAGCTTTCTTT
.	TRBV4-3	.	TRBJ1-2	CASSPGRAYGYTF	TGCGCCAGCAGCCCGGGGCGGGCATATGGCTACACCTTC
few	TRBV4-3	TRBD1	TRBJ1-5	CASSQDRRQGSNQPQHF	TGCGCCAGCAGCCAAGATCGGAGACAGGGGTCTAATCAGCCCCAGCATTTT
.	TRBV7-2	TRBD1	TRBJ2-6	CASSSTGGSYSGANVLTF	TGTGCCAGCAGCTCTACAGGGGGTTCCTACTCTGGGGCCAACGTCCTGACTTTC
.	TRBV7-3	.	TRBJ2-6	CASSLNGANVLTF	TGTGCCAGCAGCTTAAATGGGGCCAACGTCCTGACTTTC
few	TRBV6-2/TRBV6-3	.	TRBJ1-2	CASSSNPGFYGYTF	TGTGCCAGCAGTTCGAACCCAGGGTTCTATGGCTACACCTTC
.	TRBV10-3	.	TRBJ2-4	CAISESNPANIQYF	TGTGCCATCAGTGAGTCGAATCCCGCAAACATTCAGTACTTC
.	TRBV5-5	.	TRBJ1-2	CASSLRQHPVKEGYTF	TGTGCCAGCAGTCTCCGACAGCATCCTGTAAAGGAGGGCTACACCTTC
.	TRBV7-2	.	TRBJ2-5	CASSSWGRGGLQETQYF	TGTGCCAGCAGCTCCTGGGGACGAGGGGGGCTACAAGAGACCCAGTACTTC
few	TRBV27	.	TRBJ1-5	CASSLTGMGNQPQHF	TGTGCCAGCAGTTTAACAGGGATGGGCAATCAGCCCCAGCATTTT
few	TRBV12-3/TRBV12-4	.	TRBJ2-3	CASSSGLSTDTQYF	TGTGCCAGCAGTTCGGGACTTTCCACAGATACGCAGTATTTT
few	TRBV7-8	TRBD1	TRBJ1-5	CASSFEGAGNQPQHF	TGTGCCAGCAGCTTTGAGGGGGCCGGCAATCAGCCCCAGCATTTT
.	TRBV2	.	TRBJ1-5	CASSDGQISNQPQHF	TGTGCCAGCAGTGACGGGCAGATTAGCAATCAGCCCCAGCATTTT